This T cell receptor (beta chain) was identified during a study of cytomegalovirus exposure and HLA in healthy donors. It was with 60 Vbeta and 13 Jbeta primers that the PCR ran. Sequenced by immunoSEQ multiplex PCR; TCRdb stores in-frame clones only, minus some. The sample shows about 130,000 clones, 10% to 13% of them seen only once. This receptor was taken from a woman between 18 and 29 years old in good health and CMV-seropositive. The sequenced sample was PBMCs.

In DNA, the CDR3 is TGTGCCAGCAGTCGTGGACTAGCGGGAGGGCATGGGCAGTTCTTC. Its translation: CASSRGLAGGHGQFF. The chain links TRBV6-1 to TRBJ2-1; TRBD2 matches at 15 bases. CDR1 is MNHNS, CDR2 SASEGT, per germline. The CDR3 covers 15 residues. The V and J ends lost 5 bases and 12 bases, in that order; junction bases with no gene match: 8.